Shown below are 5 T cell receptor beta chains from a single sample sequenced in a study of blood T cell repertoires in COVID-19. Here immunoSEQ multiplex PCR was the method, and the copy in TCRdb shows in-frame clones only, minus some. Seen here are more than 150,000 clones, roughly 76% observed once, and the top ten hold roughly an eighth. The sequencing input was peripheral blood. The source is an elderly woman with COVID-19, enrolled during active disease.

The chain combines TRBV12-3 or TRBV12-4 with TRBJ1-4, with 8 bases matching TRBD1. The J segment lost 7 bases and the V segment lost 5 bases, leaving 3 bases of the junction unmatched. CDR3 length equals 13 residues. CDR3 sequence: CASSMTGAEKLFF. CDR3 coding DNA: TGTGCCAGCAGTATGACAGGGGCTGAAAAACTGTTTTTT.

The V call is TRBV5-5, the J call TRBJ2-7, with 8 bases that match TRBD2. V lost 4 bases and J lost 2; bases outside the gene matches: 8. The CDR3 is 15 amino acids. Per the germline V gene, CDR1 is SGHKS and CDR2 is YYEKEE (reference sequence). CDR3 protein: CASSLGPTSAYEQYF. Here the CDR3 DNA reads TGTGCCAGCAGCCTAGGCCCGACTAGCGCCTACGAGCAGTACTTC.

This rearrangement joins TRBV19 to TRBJ2-7, with 7 bases aligning to TRBD2. Germline-derived CDR1 and CDR2 are LNHDA and SQIVND (reference sequence). The CDR3 is made up of 14 amino acids. J was trimmed by 2 bases and V by 2 bases; bases with no gene match: 3. This CDR3 is CASSITSDPYEQYF. Written as DNA, the CDR3 is TGTGCCAGTAGTATAACTAGCGACCCCTACGAGCAGTACTTC. The full variable domain, in which reference TRBV19 and TRBJ2-7 provide the parts outside the CDR3, is DGGITQSPKYLFRKEGQNVTLSCEQNLNHDAMYWYRQDPGQGLRLIYYSQIVNDFQKGDIAEGYSVSREKKESFPLTVTSAQKNPTAFYLCASSITSDPYEQYFGPGTRLTVT.

J is TRBJ2-1 and V is TRBV28, with 8 bases identical to TRBD2. This CDR3 contains 17 residues. Germline V gives CDR1 MDHEN, CDR2 SYDVKM. V was pared by 2 bases and J by 4 bases, with 10 bases of the junction left unmatched. CDR3 sequence reads: CASSLIVVLAVYNEQFF. CDR3 nucleotide sequence: TGTGCCAGCAGTTTAATTGTGGTACTAGCGGTGTACAATGAGCAGTTCTTC.

This clone was seen more than once but under ten times. The rearrangement links TRBV3-1 (or the pseudogene TRBV3-2) to TRBJ1-1, with D unclear. V was clipped by 0 bases and J by 11 bases, with 13 bases between them. Germline CDR1 reads LGHDT; CDR2 reads YNNKEL (reference sequence). There are 13 residues in the CDR3. The CDR3 sequence is CASSQDQDSRAFF. CDR3 nucleotide sequence: TGTGCCAGCAGCCAAGATCAGGATTCCCGCGCTTTCTTT.